Listed below are T cell receptor beta chains from one sample, sequenced in a study of T cells in Graves' hyperthyroidism and ophthalmopathy. TCRdb recomputed calls from the multiplex PCR reads with MiXCR, one row per CDR3 protein. The table lists roughly 420,000 distinct CDR3 sequences, about an eighth of them singletons. Material: blood. The source is a woman under 30 with Graves' hyperthyroidism. Both conserved end residues are trimmed from each CDR3.

cdr3_aa	v_call	j_call
ASSYGAETNYGYT	TRBV6-1	TRBJ1-2
ASSLLASNTDTQY	TRBV28	TRBJ2-3
ASSLGGIGANVLT	TRBV28	TRBJ2-6
ASSLLDPRRPGDPYYGYT	TRBV28	TRBJ1-2
ASSETGGAYNEQF	TRBV28	TRBJ2-1
ATSDGEPISGNTIY	TRBV24-1	TRBJ1-3
ASSPGRGGWDTQY	TRBV7-3	TRBJ2-3
ASRGTSVGQETQY	TRBV5-1	TRBJ2-5
ASSYSPDRVEQY	TRBV6-2/TRBV6-3	TRBJ2-7
ASRLNTEAF	TRBV6-2/TRBV6-3	TRBJ1-1
ASTSSGELF	TRBV27	TRBJ2-2
ASSLVWGRGFSYNEQF	TRBV7-2	TRBJ2-1
ASSVGPGGSYEQY	TRBV9	TRBJ2-7
ASSLRRQGFYEQY	TRBV27	TRBJ2-7
ASRRDRSYYEQY	TRBV2	TRBJ2-7
SAPRETGELF	TRBV20-1	TRBJ2-2
ASSLGGVGGELF	TRBV27	TRBJ2-2
ASSSWTGELF	TRBV5-8	TRBJ2-2
ASSAGLDSTDTQY	TRBV9	TRBJ2-3
ASREPQGGRYEQY	TRBV2	TRBJ2-7
ASSPFAGVTEAF	TRBV18	TRBJ1-1
ASSLAQGLEQY	TRBV7-9	TRBJ2-7
ASKFGEQY	TRBV28	TRBJ2-7
ASSEGPGELF	TRBV2	TRBJ2-2
ASSKGAQGEQY	TRBV19	TRBJ2-7
ASSLTGFSGANVLT	TRBV5-1	TRBJ2-6
SATLFRMTDTQY	TRBV20-1	TRBJ2-3
SVQVTTGELF	TRBV29-1	TRBJ2-2
ASSLDFRGISSYEQY	TRBV11-2	TRBJ2-7
ASRPDITYNEQF	TRBV12-3/TRBV12-4	TRBJ2-1